Detailed here is one T cell receptor beta chain. It has no known antigen specificity. No much larger clonotype is one base removed from it; base qualities were not supplied. The cohort comprised fewer than 700 healthy bone marrow donors. At the time of sampling, all cohort members were nominally healthy, though unrecorded immune exposures were likely present. The donor was CMV seronegative and was included in the group of a few hundred seronegative cohort members. A peripheral blood sample was provided by each donor, and peripheral blood mononuclear cells were used for TCR beta sequencing. The Qiagen DNeasy Blood Extraction Kit was used to extract genomic DNA from the blood cell samples. This sample is part of a study of cytomegalovirus exposure and HLA in healthy donors (dated by TCRdb to 2015 to 2018). Context from the whole study: An earlier analysis of around 600 of the donors reported roughly 300 Gb of sequence data and 117 million unique TCR beta sequences from about 179 million T cells. About 280 gigabases of sequencing data and around 80 million unique TCR sequences made up an early release that covered around 640 HLA-typed donors. Among the roughly 390 genotyped donors, approximately 77% belonged to the genetic ancestry cluster associated with self-reported Caucasian donors. The study was designed to test whether signatures of past pathogen exposure could be identified by cataloging public T cell receptors. The T cell repertoires of 700 or so subjects were profiled by immunosequencing and related to cytomegalovirus serostatus. In addition to the first cohort of 666 subjects, a separate validation cohort of some 120 different subjects was used. To predict cytomegalovirus infection status, the study brought together high-throughput TCR immunosequencing, statistical association of individual TCRs with disease status, and machine learning. A later analysis re-analyzed previously published TCR beta repertoires from approximately 700 donors and added high-resolution HLA genotyping to study TCR occurrence patterns. Rather than drawing on any new phenotypic data, the later analysis identified candidate immune exposures from TCR beta sequences and the way those sequences occurred across donors. An earlier analysis of some 500 of the donors applied high-throughput TCR beta sequencing to assess whether each TCR beta V gene segment acted as functional or pseudogenic. Donor age, sex, ethnicity and CMV serostatus were collected together with the repertoire data. A later genetic analysis took genome-wide SNP genotypes for about 60% of the roughly 670 donors and used that subset as a discovery cohort. All discovery cohort repertoires had been generated using a single sequencing platform. HLA typing covered class I and class II loci at four-digit resolution. Typing coverage varied by locus: about 629-640 donors for A, B, C, DRB1 and DQB1; 500 to 550 for DQA1; about 590 for DPA1; approximately 470 for DPB1. Because of strong linkage in the cohort, four or five DR-DQ haplotypes were treated as single units for association and clustering. On average, roughly 200,000 unique TCR beta nucleotide sequences were sequenced per donor among a few hundred genotyped donors of the cohort, with 15% to 20% of those sequences being non-productive.

Receptor libraries were prepared by the immunoSEQ multiplex PCR assay. For the multiplex PCR, a mixture combining 60 forward primers for TCR Vbeta segments and 13 reverse primers for TCR Jbeta segments was used. A multiplex PCR assay on genomic DNA amplified the CDR3 region of rearranged TCR beta genes. The amplified TCR beta libraries were sequenced on the Illumina HiSeq System as 87-base-pair reads. For the original study's pipeline: In a later analysis, some 80 million unique TCR beta chains were counted across the roughly 610 repertoires, and around 11 million of these chains were shared by at least two donors. A nearest-neighbor algorithm error-corrected the raw reads and collapsed the reads into unique sequences, merging closely related sequences to remove PCR and sequencing errors. V, D and J gene segments were assigned by aligning CDR3 sequences to IMGT reference sequences. For a sequence to be retained, a match of at least six nucleotides to both a V gene segment and a J gene segment was required. A rearrangement was called productive if the CDR3 had no stop codons and remained in frame with V and J, and every other rearrangement was called non-productive. Following IMGT convention, CDR3 was defined as the stretch from the second conserved V-encoded cysteine up to the conserved J-encoded phenylalanine. In an earlier analysis of approximately 500 of the donors, sequences lacking an unambiguous match to a single V gene segment were excluded. In an earlier analysis of 587 of the donors, a V segment was called functional when productive rearrangements were above 56.7%, and segregating when the standard deviation between donors exceeded 5%. A statistical classification framework was built for diagnosing cytomegalovirus status from the catalog of TCR beta chain sequences. In a later analysis, TCR nucleotide sequences were compared against IMGT/GENE-DB human TR gene sequences so that V and J genes could be assigned. The TCRdist pipeline was used in a later analysis to assign CDR3 sequences and most-parsimonious VDJ recombination scenarios. In a later analysis, each TCR beta chain was defined by its CDR3 amino acid sequence together with its V-gene family, and reads lacking a unique V-gene family were excluded. In a later analysis, 450 to 600 highly shared, low-generation-probability nucleotide sequences were removed to address suspected cross-contamination and a sequencing artifact. In a later analysis, a clonal expansion index was calculated for each public chain from normalized within-repertoire ranks of inferred template counts. A later analysis computed generation probabilities with a VDJ recombination model fitted to out-of-frame rearrangements, and checked the results against IGoR. In a later analysis, TCR-TCR, TCR-HLA and TCR-CMV co-occurrence was scored with hypergeometric tests, and a repertoire-size bias correction was applied to TCR pairs. A later analysis estimated false discovery rates by permuting HLA or CMV assignments 20 times. In a later analysis, co-occurring TCRs were grouped using DBSCAN, with TCRdist sequence similarity added in when clustering inside HLA-allele-positive subsets. Repertoires with fewer than 30,000 or more than 120,000 public chains were left out of co-occurrence clustering, as were about 5 repertoires with anomalous nucleotide sharing. This is the immuneACCESS table as TCRdb keeps it, with only in-frame sequences that have V and J called. A part of the clones is gone; compared with another copy, unresolved V genes explain less than half, and the rest is unexplained. That table supplies the V and J calls and clone size; D and trimming were determined from the DNA. This sample has about 140,000 clones in its table, and roughly 87% of those were observed once. Clones ranked in the top ten supply roughly 0.5% of the sample.

The study at large found these results: A total of 150 or so TCR beta chains were listed by the study as associated with cytomegalovirus. A further reported finding was that TCR beta sequences accurately predicted the HLA-A and HLA-B alleles for most subjects in the first cohort. The authors suggested that the approach could potentially be generalized to other disease states and immunological phenotypes. The cohort was sequenced for TCR beta chains only, and without alpha or paired-chain data the features that could be detected were limited. A later analysis found that most CMV-associated TCR beta chains appeared HLA-restricted, with HLA associations seemingly driven largely by CMV exposure. Roughly uniform sequencing depth across donors was assumed in presence/absence analyses, although this assumption may not hold. In a later analysis, HLA-associated TCR beta chains showed more clonal expansion and lower generation probabilities than non-associated chains that were equally common. An association between a missense DCLRE1C variant and V-gene and J-gene trimming of TCR beta chains was found in a later genetic analysis and replicated in an independent cohort. According to a later analysis, parvovirus B19, influenza, CMV and Epstein-Barr virus appeared linked to several top co-occurrence clusters. Over 15 rarely observed V segments, including chromosome 9 orphons, were excluded from the earlier analysis of approximately 500 of the donors because counts were too low. Some IMGT-functional V segments, including TRBV6-2 and TRBV6-3, could not be distinguished by the 87-base-pair reads and were therefore excluded. Because some donors lacked HLA typing at each locus, the association tests relied only on the typed subset. In a later analysis, TCR association rates were found to vary across HLA loci, with the most associated TCRs seen for DRB1 alleles and the fewest for HLA-C alleles. In a later genetic analysis, fewer N-insertions in productive TCRs were reported among donors in an Asian-associated ancestry cluster than the 666-donor mean. A cluster of highly shared sequence variants was judged likely to be a technical artifact of the sequencing pipeline. In an earlier analysis of approximately 600 of the donors, most TCR beta V segments were observed in productive rearrangements about 87% or about 30% of the time, broadly matching IMGT annotations. Correlated functional status among segregating V segments might be attributable to linkage disequilibrium, but an unknown experimental factor could not be ruled out. The only immune exposure information available for the cohort was CMV serostatus. When HLA alleles, especially DR and DQ, strongly co-occurred, attributing TCR associations to individual alleles was difficult. At a false discovery rate of 0.05, a later analysis linked about 16,000 TCR beta sequences to specific HLA alleles. Across donors, most TCR sequences were observed very rarely, whereas some public TCRs were present in many individuals. In both the original and validation cohorts, the classifier was reported to diagnose cytomegalovirus status with high specificity and sensitivity. In vitro tests confirmed that a few of the cytomegalovirus-associated TCR beta chains recognize cytomegalovirus antigens.

V is reduced by 3 bases and J by 6 bases, leaving a spacing of 16 bases between them. The germline V gene provides CDR1 SGHVS and CDR2 FQNEAQ. The CDR3 spans 15 residues, from the cysteine through the phenylalanine. CDR3 DNA is the only sequence kept; it has 45 bases, read in frame from the first base. The clonotype comes from a middle-aged woman in good health and CMV-seronegative. This chain is built from TRBV7-8 and TRBJ2-3; TRBD2 is possibly the D segment (7 matching bases). Sequencing was carried out using PBMCs. In nucleotide form, the sequence is TGTGCCAGCAGCTTGGGGGGGGCGGGAGTGGATACGCAGTATTTT. Its amino acids are CASSLGGAGVDTQYF.